Detailed here is one T cell receptor (beta chain). What it binds is not known. These data come from a study of identical twins. General observations from the study: Donors were not followed over many years; analysis was cross-sectional.

Each CDR3 protein is one row after TCRdb ran MiXCR on the 5' RACE reads. The data show fewer than 650,000 distinct CDR3 sequences, roughly 7.2% seen once. The trim removed 1 base at V and 3 bases at J, leaving 2 bases unmatched. This CDR3 has 14 amino acids. The V gene's germline CDR1 is SEHNR and CDR2 FQNEAQ (reference sequence). This sample also belongs to another study, concerning yellow fever vaccine responses in identical twins.

The source of this sequence is a woman aged 18 to 35 in good health. The chain employs TRBV7-9 and TRBJ2-7; 8 bases match TRBD1. The source material was PBMCs. The DNA for the CDR3 is TGTGCCAGCAGCTTAGGGGGGACAGGCTACGAGCAGTACGTC. Translated, it gives CASSLGGTGYEQYV.